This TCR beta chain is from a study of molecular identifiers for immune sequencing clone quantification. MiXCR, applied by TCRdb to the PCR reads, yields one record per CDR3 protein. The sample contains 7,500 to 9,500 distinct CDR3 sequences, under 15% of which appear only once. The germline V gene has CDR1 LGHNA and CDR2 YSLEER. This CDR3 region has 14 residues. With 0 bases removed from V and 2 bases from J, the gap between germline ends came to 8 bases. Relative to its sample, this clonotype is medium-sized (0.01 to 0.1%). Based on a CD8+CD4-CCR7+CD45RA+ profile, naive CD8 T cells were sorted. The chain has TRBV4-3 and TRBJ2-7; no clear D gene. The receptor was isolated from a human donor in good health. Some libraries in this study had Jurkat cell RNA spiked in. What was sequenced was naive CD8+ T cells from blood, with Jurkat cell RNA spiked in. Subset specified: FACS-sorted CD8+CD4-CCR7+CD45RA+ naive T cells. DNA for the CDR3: TGCGCCAGCAGCCAAGACGTGGCGGCCTACGAGCAGTACTTC. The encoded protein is CASSQDVAAYEQYF.